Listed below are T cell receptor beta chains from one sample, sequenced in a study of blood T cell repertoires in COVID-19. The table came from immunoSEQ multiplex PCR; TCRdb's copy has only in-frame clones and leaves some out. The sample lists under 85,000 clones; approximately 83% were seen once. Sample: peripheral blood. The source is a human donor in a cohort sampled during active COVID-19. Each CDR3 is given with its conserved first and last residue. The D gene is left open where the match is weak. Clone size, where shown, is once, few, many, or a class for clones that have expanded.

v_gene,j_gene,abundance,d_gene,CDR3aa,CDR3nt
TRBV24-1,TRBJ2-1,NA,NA,CATSDTRTANEQFF,TGTGCCACCAGTGATACCCGGACTGCCAATGAGCAGTTCTTC
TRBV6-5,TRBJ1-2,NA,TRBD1,CASSPSGGPYGYTF,TGTGCCAGCAGCCCCTCAGGGGGTCCCTATGGCTACACCTTC
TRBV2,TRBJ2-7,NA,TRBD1,CASGGDRGALEQYF,TGTGCCAGCGGGGGGGACAGGGGTGCTTTAGAGCAGTACTTC
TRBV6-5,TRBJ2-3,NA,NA,CAIGALSDTQYF,TGTGCCATAGGGGCGCTTTCAGATACGCAGTATTTT
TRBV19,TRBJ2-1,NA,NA,CASSIWRGRGEQFF,TGTGCCAGTAGTATATGGCGGGGACGTGGTGAGCAGTTCTTC
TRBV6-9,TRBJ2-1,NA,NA,CASTTPGVDHTYNEQFF,TGTGCCAGCACCACCCCCGGGGTAGATCACACCTACAATGAGCAGTTCTTC
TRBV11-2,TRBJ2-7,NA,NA,CASSFGTKDEQYF,TGTGCCAGCAGCTTCGGGACAAAAGACGAGCAGTACTTC
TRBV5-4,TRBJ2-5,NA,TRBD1,CASSFGRDRALETQYF,TGTGCCAGCAGCTTTGGCCGGGACAGGGCTTTGGAGACCCAGTACTTC
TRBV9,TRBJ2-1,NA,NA,CASSVGDSPGNEQFF,TGTGCCAGCAGCGTAGGTGACTCCCCGGGCAATGAGCAGTTCTTC
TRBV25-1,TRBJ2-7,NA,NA,CASSESLGGDTYEQYF,TGTGCCAGCAGTGAATCCCTAGGTGGGGACACCTACGAGCAGTACTTC
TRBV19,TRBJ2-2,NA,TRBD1,CASSIGDRGNTGELFF,TGTGCCAGTAGTATAGGGGACAGGGGGAACACCGGGGAGCTGTTTTTT
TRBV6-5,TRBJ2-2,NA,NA,CASTTTDDTGELFF,TGTGCCAGCACCACGACAGACGACACCGGGGAGCTGTTTTTT
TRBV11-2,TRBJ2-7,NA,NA,CASSLDPFYEQYF,TGTGCCAGCAGCTTAGACCCATTCTACGAGCAGTACTTC
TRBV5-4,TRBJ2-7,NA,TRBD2,CASSSGLVSSEQYF,TGTGCCAGCAGCTCGGGACTAGTCTCGTCTGAGCAGTACTTC
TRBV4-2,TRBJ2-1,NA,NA,CASSQVQGEQFF,TGTGCCAGCAGCCAAGTACAGGGCGAGCAGTTCTTC
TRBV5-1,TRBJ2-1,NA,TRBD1,CASSSIPGQGYNEQFF,TGCGCCAGCAGCTCAATACCGGGACAGGGGTACAATGAGCAGTTCTTC
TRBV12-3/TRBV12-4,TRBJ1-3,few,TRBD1,CASGGTGGHTIYF,TGTGCCAGCGGGGGAACAGGGGGACACACCATATATTTT
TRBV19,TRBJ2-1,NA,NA,CASTPRFSSIEQFF,TGTGCCAGTACCCCCCGTTTTAGTAGCATTGAGCAGTTCTTC
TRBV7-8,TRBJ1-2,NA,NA,CASSPLVAGHGYTF,TGTGCCAGCAGCCCGCTGGTGGCAGGCCATGGCTACACCTTC
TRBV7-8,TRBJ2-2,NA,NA,CASSPRGSGTGELFF,TGTGCCAGCAGCCCCCGGGGGTCGGGGACCGGGGAGCTGTTTTTT
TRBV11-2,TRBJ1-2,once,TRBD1,CASSSGTVYGYTF,TGTGCCAGCAGCTCCGGGACAGTCTATGGCTACACCTTC
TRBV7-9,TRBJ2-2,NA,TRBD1,CASTETGTVNTGELFF,TGTGCCAGCACCGAAACCGGGACAGTGAACACCGGGGAGCTGTTTTTT
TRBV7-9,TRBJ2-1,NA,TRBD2,CASSPWGASGGLDEQFF,TGTGCCAGCAGCCCCTGGGGGGCTAGCGGGGGTCTGGATGAGCAGTTCTTC
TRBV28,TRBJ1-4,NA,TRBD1,CASRAGTGGEKLFF,TGTGCCAGCAGGGCCGGGACAGGGGGGGAAAAACTGTTTTTT
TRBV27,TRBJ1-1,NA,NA,CASSPRGSRSSEAFF,TGTGCCAGCAGTCCCCGAGGATCCCGTAGTTCTGAAGCTTTCTTT
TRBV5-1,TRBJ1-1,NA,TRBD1,CASSGGQGAATEAFF,TGCGCCAGCAGCGGGGGACAGGGGGCCGCCACTGAAGCTTTCTTT
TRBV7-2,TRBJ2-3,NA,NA,CASSLFGGGALTRTDTQYF,TGTGCCAGCAGCTTATTCGGTGGGGGGGCTCTCACACGCACAGATACGCAGTATTTT
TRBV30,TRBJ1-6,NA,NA,CAWSVSGRDSPLHF,TGTGCCTGGAGTGTATCGGGTCGGGATTCACCCCTCCACTTT
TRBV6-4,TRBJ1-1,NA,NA,CASGKTRVTGNTEAFF,TGTGCCAGCGGTAAGACTAGAGTGACTGGTAACACTGAAGCTTTCTTT
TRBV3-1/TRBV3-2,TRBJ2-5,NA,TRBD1,CASSQRTGGRGETQYF,TGTGCCAGCAGCCAAAGGACAGGGGGCCGCGGAGAGACCCAGTACTTC
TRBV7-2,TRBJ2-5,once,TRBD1,CASSPNQGAVQETQYF,TGTGCCAGCAGCCCGAATCAGGGGGCGGTCCAAGAGACCCAGTACTTC
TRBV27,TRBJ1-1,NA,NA,CASKGHGNVNTEAFF,TGTGCCAGCAAGGGACACGGCAATGTGAACACTGAAGCTTTCTTT
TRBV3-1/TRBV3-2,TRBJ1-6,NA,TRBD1,CASSQARTGGNSPLHF,TGTGCCAGCAGCCAAGCACGGACAGGAGGAAATTCACCCCTCCACTTT
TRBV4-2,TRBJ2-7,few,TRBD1,CASSQSGTGWYEQYF,TGTGCCAGCAGCCAGTCCGGGACAGGGTGGTACGAGCAGTACTTC
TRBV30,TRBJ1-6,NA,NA,CAWSVLDLVSPNSPLHF,TGTGCCTGGAGTGTACTAGATCTGGTCAGCCCAAATTCACCCCTCCACTTT
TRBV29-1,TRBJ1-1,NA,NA,CSVNRATEAFF,TGCAGCGTCAACAGAGCAACTGAAGCTTTCTTT
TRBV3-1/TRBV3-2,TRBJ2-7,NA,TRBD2,CASSLSGVSYEQYF,TGTGCCAGCAGCCTTAGCGGGGTGTCCTACGAGCAGTACTTC
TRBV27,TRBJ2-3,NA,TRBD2,CASSSTPAGGFTDTQYF,TGTGCCAGCAGTTCCACCCCCGCGGGGGGATTCACAGATACGCAGTATTTT
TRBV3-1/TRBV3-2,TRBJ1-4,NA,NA,CASSQDGAGNEKLFF,TGTGCCAGCAGCCAAGATGGGGCAGGGAATGAAAAACTGTTTTTT
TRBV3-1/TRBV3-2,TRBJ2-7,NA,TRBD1,CASSRGQGGYYEQYF,TGTGCCAGCAGCCGAGGACAGGGCGGATACTACGAGCAGTACTTC
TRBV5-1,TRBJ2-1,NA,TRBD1,CASSLGDSLLYNEQFF,TGCGCCAGCAGCTTGGGGGACAGTCTACTGTACAATGAGCAGTTCTTC
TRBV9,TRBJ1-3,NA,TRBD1,CASSVGQGTGNTIYF,TGTGCCAGCAGCGTCGGACAGGGGACAGGAAACACCATATATTTT
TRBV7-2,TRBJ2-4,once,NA,CASSLSRDGNIQYF,TGTGCCAGCAGCTTATCCAGGGATGGAAACATTCAGTACTTC
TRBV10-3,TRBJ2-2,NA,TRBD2,CAISPLTSGGPNTGELFF,TGTGCCATCAGTCCGTTGACTAGCGGGGGGCCCAACACCGGGGAGCTGTTTTTT
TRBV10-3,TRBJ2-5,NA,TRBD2,CAISDILKGAPTSGGRETQYF,TGTGCCATCAGTGATATCTTAAAGGGGGCCCCTACTAGCGGGGGAAGGGAGACCCAGTACTTC
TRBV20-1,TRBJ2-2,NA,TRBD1,CSASLTGGRTGELFF,TGCAGTGCTAGTCTAACAGGGGGCCGGACCGGGGAGCTGTTTTTT
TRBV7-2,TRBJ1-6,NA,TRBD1,CASRVWQGADSPLHF,TGTGCCAGCAGGGTTTGGCAGGGGGCTGATTCACCCCTCCACTTT
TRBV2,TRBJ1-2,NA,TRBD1,CASSGGQGGYGYTF,TGTGCCAGCAGTGGGGGACAGGGTGGCTATGGCTACACCTTC
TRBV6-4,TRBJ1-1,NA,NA,CASSDGGLSTEAFF,TGTGCCAGCAGTGACGGGGGGTTAAGCACTGAAGCTTTCTTT
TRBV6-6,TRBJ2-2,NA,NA,CASSYSGSRPGELFF,TGTGCCAGCAGTTACTCAGGGAGCCGCCCCGGGGAGCTGTTTTTT
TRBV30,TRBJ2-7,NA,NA,CAWSAQGYEQYF,TGTGCCTGGAGTGCACAGGGATACGAGCAGTACTTC
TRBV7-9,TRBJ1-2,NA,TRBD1,CASSLVGQGAWGYTF,TGTGCCAGCAGCTTGGTAGGACAGGGGGCCTGGGGCTACACCTTC
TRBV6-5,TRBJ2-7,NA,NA,CATKTGSYEQYF,TGTGCCACCAAGACAGGCTCCTACGAGCAGTACTTC
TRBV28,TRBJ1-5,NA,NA,CASSVGGGPQPQHF,TGTGCCAGCAGTGTGGGAGGGGGACCTCAGCCCCAGCATTTT
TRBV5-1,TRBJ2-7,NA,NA,CASSLEGHQGHF,TGCGCCAGCAGCTTGGAGGGACACCAGGGGCACTTC
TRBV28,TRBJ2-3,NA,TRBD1,CASNGLGQGMNTQYF,TGTGCCAGCAATGGTTTGGGACAGGGTATGAATACGCAGTATTTT
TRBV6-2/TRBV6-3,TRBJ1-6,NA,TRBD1,CASSYARGTDYNSPLHF,TGTGCCAGCAGTTACGCCCGAGGGACAGACTATAATTCACCCCTCCACTTT
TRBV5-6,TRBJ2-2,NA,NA,CASSSSRQLTGELFF,TGTGCCAGCAGCTCCTCCCGACAGCTCACCGGGGAGCTGTTTTTT
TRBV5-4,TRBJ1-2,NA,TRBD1,CASSLTGGNGYTF,TGTGCCAGCAGCTTGACAGGGGGCAATGGCTACACCTTC